A single sample is the source of the 18 T cell receptor beta chains below, sequenced in a study of robustness of blood B and T cell sequencing. The template for TCR beta quantification was mRNA, not genomic DNA. cDNA synthesis used template switching with a 5' universal priming oligo. Every cDNA molecule received a random 12-nucleotide UMI from the template-switch oligo. MiXCR, applied by TCRdb to the PCR reads, yields one record per CDR3 protein. The sample has a few thousand distinct CDR3 sequences; over 50% are singletons. The sequenced sample was peripheral blood. These TCRs come from a human donor in good health.

V usage is TRBV20-1 and J usage is TRBJ2-7, with D unclear. CDR1 is DFQATT, CDR2 SNEGSKA, per germline (reference sequence). V was clipped by 3 bases and J by 3 bases, with 6 bases between them. The CDR3 consists of 11 residues. The CDR3 loop reads CSASFGYEQYF. Written as DNA, the CDR3 is TGCAGTGCTAGCTTTGGCTACGAGCAGTACTTC.

This sequence joins TRBV12-3 or TRBV12-4 and TRBJ1-2, with D possibly being TRBD1 (6 bases). V was trimmed by 6 bases and J by 6 bases, leaving 26 bases between them. This CDR3 spans 17 amino acids. DNA for the CDR3: TGTGCCAGCAGACGAGGGGTATTACTCTTACAGGGAGATGGCTACACCTTC. The encoded protein is CASRRGVLLLQGDGYTF.

This chain joins TRBV29-1 and TRBJ1-2, with D unclear. Germline lookup yields CDR1 SQVTM and CDR2 ANQGSEA. V was shortened by 6 bases and J by 7 bases, with 12 bases between the two germline ends. This CDR3 has 11 amino acids. The CDR3 reads CSVGWERGYTF. For the CDR3, the DNA is TGCAGCGTCGGTTGGGAGCGTGGCTACACCTTC.

Concerning this clonotype itself: The junction shows a germline mismatch at one end, possibly a read error. The chain joins TRBV24-1 to TRBJ2-7; D possibly corresponds to TRBD2 (6 bases). Germline CDR1 is KGHDR and CDR2 is SFDVKD. This CDR3 is 13 amino acids long. The DNA of the CDR3 is TGTGCCACCATTACAAAGGGACTCCCCGGGCAGGACTTC. Encoded protein: CATITKGLPGQDF.

This sequence joins TRBV11-1 and TRBJ1-1; D unresolved. Germline V gene sequence: CDR1 SGHAT, CDR2 FQDESV (reference sequence). V shed 1 base and J shed 0 bases, with 3 bases lying between them. There are 13 residues in the CDR3. The CDR3 here is CASSLGVNTEAFF. The CDR3 region has the DNA TGTGCCAGCAGCTTAGGGGTGAACACTGAAGCTTTCTTT.

The chain uses TRBV5-6 and TRBJ2-3; no firm D call. V was shortened by 4 bases and J by 2 bases, with 5 bases between the two germline ends. Germline V gene data show CDR1 as SGHDT and CDR2 as YYEEEE. This CDR3 comprises 12 residues. The CDR3 DNA follows: TGTGCCAGCAGCATACACACAGATACGCAGTATTTT. Translating it yields CASSIHTDTQYF.

The chain employs TRBV20-1 and TRBJ1-2; no definite D call. The CDR3 is made up of 12 amino acids. The germline V and J ends were trimmed by 0 bases and 9 bases, with 11 bases remaining between them. CDR1 is DFQATT, CDR2 SNEGSKA, per germline (reference sequence). CDR3 coding DNA: TGCAGTGCTAGAGAAAAGAAAACAAGCTACACCTTC. Translation gives CSAREKKTSYTF.

The rearrangement links TRBV5-6 to TRBJ2-1; D is unclear. This CDR3 comprises 11 residues. With 0 bases removed from V and 9 bases from J, the gap between germline ends came to 4 bases. In germline, CDR1 is SGHDT, CDR2 YYEEEE. CDR3 loop: CASSLEGEQFF. The CDR3 nucleotides read TGTGCCAGCAGCTTGGAGGGTGAGCAGTTCTTC.

This clonotype was seen once. The chain recombines TRBV6-6 with TRBJ1-2; perhaps TRBD1 as D (5 bases). Germline CDR1 and CDR2: MNHNY and SVGAGI (reference sequence). V shed 6 bases and J shed 7 bases, with 15 bases lying between them. The CDR3 has 13 amino acids. CDR3 loop: CASSPRDRSGYTF. In nucleotides, the CDR3 is TGTGCCAGCAGCCCGCGTGACAGAAGTGGCTACACCTTC.

The genes are TRBV7-3 and TRBJ2-1; D is possibly TRBD2 (7 bases). V was shortened by 4 bases and J by 5 bases, with 12 bases between the two germline ends. The CDR3 sequence is 14 residues long. Germline V gives CDR1 SGHTA, CDR2 FQGTGA. For the CDR3, the DNA is TGTGCCAGCAGCTCGACGGGGGGCGACAATGAGCAGTTCTTC. As protein: CASSSTGGDNEQFF.

This clonotype was detected a few times. The rearrangement joins TRBV29-1 to TRBJ2-1; TRBD1 matches at 11 bases. Germline CDR1 and CDR2: SQVTM and ANQGSEA. This CDR3 spans 13 amino acids. Losses at the gene ends were 4 bases for V and 12 bases for J; bases not matched to a gene: 8. In nucleotides, the CDR3 is TGCAGCGTTGTGTGGACAGGGGGCGGAGTGCAGTTCTTC. Protein: CSVVWTGGGVQFF.

The rearrangement joins TRBV12-3 or TRBV12-4 to TRBJ1-2, with 8 bases aligning to TRBD1. This CDR3 has 15 residues. The V segment lost 5 bases and the J segment 5 bases; nucleotides outside the gene matches: 10. CDR3 amino acids: CASSLQYRGGYGYTF. The CDR3, as DNA: TGTGCCAGCAGTCTTCAGTACAGGGGGGGATATGGCTACACCTTC.

The chain carries TRBV20-1 and TRBJ1-2; D call uncertain. V lost 4 bases to trimming and J lost 8 bases, with 14 bases between them. The CDR3 totals 12 residues. Germline values: CDR1 DFQATT, CDR2 SNEGSKA (reference sequence). The CDR3 DNA sequence: TGCAGTGCTATTACAGTCAACGGCGGCTACACCTTC. Its translation is CSAITVNGGYTF.

J is TRBJ2-6 and V is TRBV5-5, with a weak D call TRBD1 (6 bases). V dropped 4 bases and J dropped 0 bases, with 11 bases sitting between them. The germline V gene has CDR1 SGHKS and CDR2 YYEKEE (reference sequence). This CDR3 has 16 amino acids. Here the CDR3 reads CASSNTGFSGANVLTF. CDR3 sequence (DNA): TGTGCCAGCAGCAATACAGGGTTCTCTGGGGCCAACGTCCTGACTTTC.

Only a few counts were recorded for this clonotype. This chain links TRBV13 with TRBJ2-7; unclear D gene. The V gene's germline CDR1 is PRHDT and CDR2 FYEKMQ (reference sequence). Trimming pared 5 bases from V and 7 bases from J, leaving 12 bases between. The CDR3 has 12 amino acids. The CDR3 is CASSGEREEQYF. The CDR3 nucleotides read TGTGCCAGCAGCGGTGAGCGAGAAGAGCAGTACTTC. The full variable domain, rest sourced from reference TRBV13 and TRBJ2-7, is AAGVIQSPRHLIKEKRETATLKCYPIPRHDTVYWYQQGPGQDPQFLISFYEKMQSDKGSIPDRFSAQQFSDYHSELNMSSLELGDSALYFCASSGEREEQYFGPGTRLTVT.

This chain joins TRBV4-1 and TRBJ1-6; D is undetermined. The length of the CDR3 is 15 residues. Trimming took off 1 base at V and 5 bases at J, with 9 bases between the two ends. Germline lookup yields CDR1 MGHRA and CDR2 YSYEKL. CDR3: CASSQVFSDNSPLHF. The CDR3 region has the DNA TGCGCCAGCAGCCAAGTATTCAGTGATAATTCACCCCTCCACTTT.

The chain couples TRBV14 to TRBJ2-5; D is undetermined. Germline lookup yields CDR1 SGHDN and CDR2 FVKESK. This CDR3 spans 12 amino acids. V lost 5 bases, J lost 1 base, and 5 bases lay in between. The CDR3 spells CASSNLQETQYF. The DNA for the CDR3 is TGTGCCAGCAGCAACCTCCAAGAGACCCAGTACTTC.

In its sample, this clonotype ranks as large. The rearrangement uses TRBV7-6 and TRBJ1-3, with TRBD1 matching 9 bases. The CDR3 length is 16 residues. Per the germline V gene, CDR1 is SGHVS and CDR2 is FNYEAQ. V shed 2 bases, J shed 2 bases, and the junction held 4 bases outside the gene matches. As DNA, the CDR3 is TGTGCCAGCAGCTTAATTGGGACAGGGACTGGAAACACCATATATTTT. Amino acid sequence: CASSLIGTGTGNTIYF.